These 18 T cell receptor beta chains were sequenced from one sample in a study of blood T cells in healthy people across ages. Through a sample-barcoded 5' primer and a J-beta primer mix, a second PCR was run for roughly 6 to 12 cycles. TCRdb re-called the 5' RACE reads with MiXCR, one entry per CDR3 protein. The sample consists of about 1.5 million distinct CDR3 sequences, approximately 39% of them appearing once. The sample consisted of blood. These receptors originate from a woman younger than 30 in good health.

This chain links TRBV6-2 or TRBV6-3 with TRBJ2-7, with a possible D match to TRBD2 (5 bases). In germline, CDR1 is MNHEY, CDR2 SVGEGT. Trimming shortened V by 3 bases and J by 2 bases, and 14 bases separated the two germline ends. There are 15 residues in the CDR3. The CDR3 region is CASSYPELATYEQYF. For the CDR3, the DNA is TGTGCCAGCAGTTATCCCGAGCTAGCCACCTACGAGCAGTACTTC.

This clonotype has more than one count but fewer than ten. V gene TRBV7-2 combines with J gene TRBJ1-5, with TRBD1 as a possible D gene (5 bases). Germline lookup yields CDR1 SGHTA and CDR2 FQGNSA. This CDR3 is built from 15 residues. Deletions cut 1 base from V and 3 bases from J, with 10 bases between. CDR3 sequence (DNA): TGTGCCAGCAGCTTAGATCCAGGGCCCAATCAGCCCCAGCATTTT. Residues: CASSLDPGPNQPQHF.

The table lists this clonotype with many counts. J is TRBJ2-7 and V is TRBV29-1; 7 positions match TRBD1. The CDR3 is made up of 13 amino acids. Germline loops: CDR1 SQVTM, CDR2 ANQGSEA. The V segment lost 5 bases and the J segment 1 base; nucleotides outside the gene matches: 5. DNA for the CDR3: TGCAGCGTTAACTCGGGACAGTCCTACGAGCAGTACTTC. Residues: CSVNSGQSYEQYF.

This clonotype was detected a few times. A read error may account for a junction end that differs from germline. The CDR3 region is CASGLAEKYEQYF. The CDR3 DNA follows: TGTGCCAGCGGTTTGGCAGAGAAATACGAGCAGTACTTC. This rearrangement joins TRBV27 to TRBJ2-7; D call uncertain. Germline V gives CDR1 MNHEY, CDR2 SMNVEV (reference sequence). The CDR3 covers 13 residues.

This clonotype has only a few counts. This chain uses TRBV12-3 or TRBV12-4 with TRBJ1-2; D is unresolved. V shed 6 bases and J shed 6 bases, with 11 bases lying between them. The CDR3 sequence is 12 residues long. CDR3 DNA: TGTGCCAGCAGGATTGTGGGAGATGGCTACACCTTC. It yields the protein CASRIVGDGYTF.

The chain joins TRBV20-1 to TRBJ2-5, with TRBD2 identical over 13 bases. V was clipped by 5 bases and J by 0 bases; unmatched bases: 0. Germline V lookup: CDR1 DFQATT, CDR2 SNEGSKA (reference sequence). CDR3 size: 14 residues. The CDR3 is CSAGTSGNQETQYF. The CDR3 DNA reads TGCAGTGCTGGGACTAGCGGGAACCAAGAGACCCAGTACTTC.

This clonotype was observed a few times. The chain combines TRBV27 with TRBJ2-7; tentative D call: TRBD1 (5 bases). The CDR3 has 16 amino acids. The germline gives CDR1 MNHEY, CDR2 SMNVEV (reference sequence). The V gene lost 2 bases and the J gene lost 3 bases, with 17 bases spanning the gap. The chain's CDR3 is CASSLTVPQGVYEQYF. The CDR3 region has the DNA TGTGCCAGCAGTTTAACTGTCCCCCAAGGGGTCTACGAGCAGTACTTC.

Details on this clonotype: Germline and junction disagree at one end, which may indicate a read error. The CDR3 sequence: CASSPGPLNTYEQDF. CDR3 in DNA: TGTGCCAGCAGCCCGGGACCTTTGAATACCTACGAGCAGGACTTC. The rearrangement joins TRBV9 to TRBJ2-5, with D possibly called TRBD1 or TRBD2 (5 bases each). Germline CDR1 SGDLS, CDR2 YYNGEE. The CDR3 covers 15 residues. The variable domain in full, with the rest retrieved from reference TRBV9 and TRBJ2-5, is DSGVTQTPKHLITATGQRVTLRCSPRSGDLSVYWYQQSLDQGLQFLIQYYNGEERAKGNILERFSAQQFPDLHSELNLSSLELGDSALYFCASSPGPLNTYEQDFGPGTRLLVL.

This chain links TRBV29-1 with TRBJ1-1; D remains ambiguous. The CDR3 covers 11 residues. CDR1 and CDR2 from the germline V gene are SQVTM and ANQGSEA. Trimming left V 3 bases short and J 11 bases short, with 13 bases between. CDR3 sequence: CSVERDTRAFF. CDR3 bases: TGCAGCGTTGAGCGTGACACTCGGGCTTTCTTT.

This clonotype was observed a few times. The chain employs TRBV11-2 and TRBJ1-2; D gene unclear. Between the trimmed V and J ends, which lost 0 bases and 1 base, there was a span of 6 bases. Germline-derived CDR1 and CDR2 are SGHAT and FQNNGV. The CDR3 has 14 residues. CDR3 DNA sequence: TGTGCCAGCAGCTTAGACGCGATTAACTATGGCTACACCTTC. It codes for CASSLDAINYGYTF.

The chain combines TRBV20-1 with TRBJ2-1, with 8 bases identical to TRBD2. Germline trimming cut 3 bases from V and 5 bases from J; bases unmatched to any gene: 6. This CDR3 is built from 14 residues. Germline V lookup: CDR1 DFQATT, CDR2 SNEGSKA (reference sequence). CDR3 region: CSARKRLAHNEQFF. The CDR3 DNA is TGCAGTGCTAGGAAACGACTAGCGCACAATGAGCAGTTCTTC.

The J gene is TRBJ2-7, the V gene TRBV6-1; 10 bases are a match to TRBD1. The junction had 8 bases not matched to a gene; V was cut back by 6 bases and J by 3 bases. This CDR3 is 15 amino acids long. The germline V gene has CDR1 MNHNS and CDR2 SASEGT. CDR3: CASRLSGQGIYEQYF. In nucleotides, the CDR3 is TGTGCCAGCAGGCTCTCGGGACAGGGGATCTACGAGCAGTACTTC.

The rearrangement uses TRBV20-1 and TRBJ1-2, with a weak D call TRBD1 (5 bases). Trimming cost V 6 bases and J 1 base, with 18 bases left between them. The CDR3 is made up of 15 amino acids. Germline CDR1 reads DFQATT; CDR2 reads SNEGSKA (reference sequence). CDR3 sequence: CSAQVGGRRNYGYTF. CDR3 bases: TGCAGTGCCCAGGTGGGGGGACGACGTAACTATGGCTACACCTTC.

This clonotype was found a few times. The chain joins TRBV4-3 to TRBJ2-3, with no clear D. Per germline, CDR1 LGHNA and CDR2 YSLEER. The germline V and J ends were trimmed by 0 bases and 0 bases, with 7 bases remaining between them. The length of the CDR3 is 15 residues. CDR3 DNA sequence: TGCGCCAGCAGCCAAGATGCTACTAGCACAGATACGCAGTATTTT. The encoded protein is CASSQDATSTDTQYF.

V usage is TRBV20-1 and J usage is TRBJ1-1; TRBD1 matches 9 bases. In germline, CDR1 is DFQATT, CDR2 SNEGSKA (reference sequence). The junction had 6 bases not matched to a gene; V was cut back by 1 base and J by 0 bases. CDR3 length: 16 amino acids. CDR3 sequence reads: CSARGGTGYLNTEAFF. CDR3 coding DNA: TGCAGTGCTAGAGGGGGGACAGGGTATCTGAACACTGAAGCTTTCTTT.

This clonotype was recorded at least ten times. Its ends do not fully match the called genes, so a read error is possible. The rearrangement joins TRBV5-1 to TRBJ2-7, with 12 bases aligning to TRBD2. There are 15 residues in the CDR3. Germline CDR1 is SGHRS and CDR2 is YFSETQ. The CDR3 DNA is TGTGCCAGCAGCTTCAGACTAGCGGGAGCCTACGAGCAGTACTTC. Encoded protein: CASSFRLAGAYEQYF.

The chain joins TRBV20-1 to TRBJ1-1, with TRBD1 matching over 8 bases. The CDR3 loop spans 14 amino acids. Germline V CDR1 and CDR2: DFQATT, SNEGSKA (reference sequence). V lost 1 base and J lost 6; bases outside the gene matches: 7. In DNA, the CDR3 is TGCAGTGCTAGAGTCCCTCAGGGGGCCGCTGAAGCTTTCTTT. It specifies CSARVPQGAAEAFF.

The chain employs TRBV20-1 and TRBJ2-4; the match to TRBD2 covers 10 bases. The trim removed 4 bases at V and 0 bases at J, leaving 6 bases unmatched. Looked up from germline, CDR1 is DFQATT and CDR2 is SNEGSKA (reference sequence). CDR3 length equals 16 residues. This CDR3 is CSANPSGSVAKNIQYF. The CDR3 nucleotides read TGCAGTGCTAACCCTAGCGGGAGTGTAGCCAAAAACATTCAGTACTTC.